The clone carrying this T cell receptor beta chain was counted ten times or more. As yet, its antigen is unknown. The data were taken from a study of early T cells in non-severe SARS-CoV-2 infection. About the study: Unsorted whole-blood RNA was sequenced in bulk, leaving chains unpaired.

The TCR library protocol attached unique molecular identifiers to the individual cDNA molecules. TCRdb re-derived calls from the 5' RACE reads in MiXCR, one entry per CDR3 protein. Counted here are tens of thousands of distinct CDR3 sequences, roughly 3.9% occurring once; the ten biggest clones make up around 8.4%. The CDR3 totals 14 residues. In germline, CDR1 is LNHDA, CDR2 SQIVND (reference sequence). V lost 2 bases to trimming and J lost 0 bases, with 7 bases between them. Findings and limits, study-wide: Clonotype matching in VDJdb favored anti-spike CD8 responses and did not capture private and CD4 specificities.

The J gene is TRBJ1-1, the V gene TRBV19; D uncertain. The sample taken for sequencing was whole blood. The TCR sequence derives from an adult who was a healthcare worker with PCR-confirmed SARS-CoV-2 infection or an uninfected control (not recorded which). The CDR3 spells CASSIQNMNTEAFF. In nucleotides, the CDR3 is TGTGCCAGTAGTATACAGAACATGAACACTGAAGCTTTCTTT.